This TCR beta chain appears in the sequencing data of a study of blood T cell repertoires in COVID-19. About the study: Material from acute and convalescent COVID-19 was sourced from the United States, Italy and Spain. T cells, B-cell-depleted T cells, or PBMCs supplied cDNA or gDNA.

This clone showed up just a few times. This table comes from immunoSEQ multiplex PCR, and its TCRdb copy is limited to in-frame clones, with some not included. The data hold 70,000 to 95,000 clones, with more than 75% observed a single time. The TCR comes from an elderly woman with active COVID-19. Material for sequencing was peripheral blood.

Written as DNA, the CDR3 is TGTGCCAGCTCACCACAGGACAGATACGAGCAGTACTTC. It encodes CASSPQDRYEQYF. This chain joins TRBV18 and TRBJ2-7, with TRBD1 as a possible D gene (6 bases). The V and J ends lost 1 base and 4 bases respectively, with 8 bases between them. The CDR3 consists of 13 residues. Germline CDR1 and CDR2: KGHSH and LQKENI.